This section outlines one T cell receptor (beta chain) sequence together with its context. A read error may account for a junction end that differs from germline. The sample is drawn from a study of T cell repertoires in cytomegalovirus infection. Overall study: Indicated by public TCR beta signatures were CMV infection and matching HLA type.

In TCRdb, the reads were re-called with MiXCR into one record per CDR3 protein. Among under 200,000 distinct CDR3 sequences listed, roughly 9% were seen once. Germline-derived CDR1 and CDR2 are SEHNR and FQNEAQ (reference sequence). CDR3 length: 13 amino acids. This TCR was recovered from a human donor in good health (CMV status not recorded). Some clones in this sample may be carry-over from other donors' samples. Sequenced sample: PBMCs. The chain joins TRBV7-9 to TRBJ1-6; D is uncertain. The CDR3 region has the DNA TGTGCCAGCAGCCCACTTCAGGTGTCTCCCCTCTACTTT. Protein: CASSPLQVSPLYF.